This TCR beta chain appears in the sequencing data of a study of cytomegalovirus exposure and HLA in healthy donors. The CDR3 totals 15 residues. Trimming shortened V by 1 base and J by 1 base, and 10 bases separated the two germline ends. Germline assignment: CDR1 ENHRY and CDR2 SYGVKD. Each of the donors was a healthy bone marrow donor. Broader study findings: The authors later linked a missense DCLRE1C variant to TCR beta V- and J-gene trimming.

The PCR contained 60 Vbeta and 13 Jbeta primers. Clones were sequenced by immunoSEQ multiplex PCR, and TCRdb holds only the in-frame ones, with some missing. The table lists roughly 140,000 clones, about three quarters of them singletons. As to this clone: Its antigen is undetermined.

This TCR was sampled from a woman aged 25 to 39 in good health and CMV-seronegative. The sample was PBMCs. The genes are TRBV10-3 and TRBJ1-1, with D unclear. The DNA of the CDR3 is TGTGCCATCAGTGAGTATGAAGAACAGAACACTGAAGCTTTCTTT. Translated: CAISEYEEQNTEAFF.